The 22 T cell receptor beta chains below come from one sample, sequenced in a study of cytomegalovirus exposure and HLA in healthy donors. The study ran its PCR with 60 Vbeta and 13 Jbeta primers. Data came from immunoSEQ multiplex PCR; TCRdb stores just in-frame clones and leaves some out. The sample contains about 120,000 clones, over 75% of which appear only once. Sequencing input: PBMCs. These receptors all come from a woman between 18 and 29 years old in good health and CMV-seronegative.

As to this clone: One junction end does not reproduce the germline sequence, and a read error may be involved. At the DNA level, this CDR3 is encoded by other sequences in the same sample as well. The chain has TRBV10-3 and TRBJ2-7; the match to TRBD1 covers 9 bases. In germline, CDR1 is ENHRY, CDR2 SYGVKD. This CDR3 has 14 residues. The CDR3 spells CAIGGQGDYHEQYF. DNA of the CDR3: TGCGCCATCGGGGGACAGGGTGATTATCACGAGCAGTACTTC.

In this sample, this clone turned up a few times. V is TRBV6-1 and J is TRBJ1-5; a weak D match, TRBD1 (5 bases). There are 15 residues in the CDR3. The V and J ends lost 4 bases and 4 bases respectively, with 14 bases between them. Germline V gene sequence: CDR1 MNHNS, CDR2 SASEGT. The CDR3 protein is CASSVQGLRNQPQHF. Here the CDR3 DNA reads TGTGCCAGCAGTGTGCAGGGTCTGAGAAATCAGCCCCAGCATTTT.

A remark on this clone: A junction boundary mismatches the germline segment, possibly from a read error. V and J are TRBV7-9 and TRBJ1-6, with 9 bases matching TRBD1. CDR3 size: 15 residues. Germline values: CDR1 SEHNR, CDR2 FQNEAQ (reference sequence). CDR3 bases: TGTTCCAGCAGATGGACAGGGGCGGGAGGTTCACCCCTCCACTTT. Protein: CSSRWTGAGGSPLHF.

The rearrangement joins TRBV27 to TRBJ1-1; 7 bases align to TRBD1. CDR3 size: 16 residues. The V gene's germline CDR1 is MNHEY and CDR2 SMNVEV (reference sequence). Trimming removed 7 bases from V and 0 bases from J; junction bases left unmatched: 11. In nucleotides, the CDR3 is TGTGCCAGCAATCCCCTCTGGCAGGGGGTGAACACTGAAGCTTTCTTT. Translation gives CASNPLWQGVNTEAFF.

The gene calls are TRBV19 and TRBJ2-7; D might be TRBD2 (5 bases). Looked up from germline, CDR1 is LNHDA and CDR2 is SQIVND (reference sequence). V lost 3 bases and J 0 bases, leaving 12 bases between the germline ends. The CDR3 spans 15 residues. Written as DNA, the CDR3 is TGTGCCAGTAGTATGACGAGGGCCCTCTCCTACGAGCAGTACTTC. Protein product: CASSMTRALSYEQYF.

This clone was observed once. The CDR3 region is CASSLTGFTEAFF. In nucleotides, the CDR3 is TGTGCCAGCAGTCTTACAGGGTTCACTGAAGCTTTCTTT. This chain links TRBV6-6 with TRBJ1-1; possible D gene TRBD1, 6 bases. Germline lookup yields CDR1 MNHNY and CDR2 SVGAGI (reference sequence). The CDR3 is 13 amino acids. V was clipped by 5 bases and J by 4 bases, with 11 bases between them.

The chain's CDR3 is CASSRGQRTEAFF. The CDR3 nucleotides read TGTGCCAGCAGCAGGGGGCAACGCACTGAAGCTTTCTTT. This chain connects TRBV6-5 to TRBJ1-1; 8 bases align to TRBD1. The V gene end was trimmed by 6 bases and the J gene end by 4 bases; junction bases not matched to a gene: 4. This CDR3 comprises 13 residues. Germline lookup yields CDR1 MNHEY and CDR2 SVGAGI.

J is TRBJ1-2 and V is TRBV5-1; 9 nucleotides line up with TRBD1. CDR3 length: 15 residues. V was clipped by 4 bases and J by 0 bases; unmatched bases: 4. Germline CDR1 reads SGHRS; CDR2 reads YFSETQ. CDR3 amino acids: CASSVTGGTNYGYTF. The DNA of the CDR3 is TGCGCCAGCAGCGTTACAGGGGGCACTAACTATGGCTACACCTTC.

This chain joins TRBV28 and TRBJ2-7; D might be TRBD1 (5 bases). The CDR3 is made up of 15 amino acids. Trimming took off 2 bases at V and 6 bases at J, with 17 bases between the two ends. CDR1 is MDHEN, CDR2 SYDVKM, per germline. The CDR3 sequence is CASSLNGRVQGEQYF. CDR3 bases: TGTGCCAGCAGTTTAAACGGCAGGGTTCAAGGCGAGCAGTACTTC.

This chain joins TRBV10-2 and TRBJ1-1; possible D gene TRBD1, 5 bases. Germline CDR1 and CDR2: WSHSY and SAAADI. The ends were cut back, 4 bases at V and 2 bases at J, with 14 bases in the middle. The CDR3 consists of 15 residues. The CDR3 region is CASSAVVGGNTEAFF. Here the CDR3 DNA reads TGCGCCAGCAGTGCAGTCGTGGGGGGAAACACTGAAGCTTTCTTT.

The rearrangement joins TRBV2 to TRBJ1-5; no clear D. CDR1 and CDR2 from the germline V gene are SNHLY and FYNNEI. The CDR3 spans 12 residues. V dropped 4 bases and J dropped 5 bases, with 6 bases sitting between them. The DNA for the CDR3 is TGTGCCAGCAGTGGGCCCGATCAGCCCCAGCATTTT. This codes for CASSGPDQPQHF.

V gene TRBV5-6 combines with J gene TRBJ2-2, with no clear D. Germline V gene sequence: CDR1 SGHDT, CDR2 YYEEEE. The CDR3 is 11 residues long. Deletions cut 3 bases from V and 7 bases from J, with 4 bases between. This chain's CDR3 is CASSSGGELFF. CDR3 coding DNA: TGTGCCAGCAGCTCAGGCGGGGAGCTGTTTTTT.

The chain combines TRBV7-9 with TRBJ2-7; 10 positions agree with TRBD1. CDR1 and CDR2 from the germline V gene are SEHNR and FQNEAQ (reference sequence). Trimming removed 4 bases from V and 5 bases from J; junction bases left unmatched: 14. The CDR3 has 17 amino acids. The CDR3 is CASSSPWGTGETHEQYF. In DNA form, the CDR3 reads TGTGCCAGCAGCTCACCGTGGGGGACAGGGGAAACCCACGAGCAGTACTTC.

The chain combines TRBV10-3 with TRBJ2-5; a possible D gene is TRBD2 (5 bases). Trimming shortened V by 4 bases and J by 3 bases, and 9 bases separated the two germline ends. The CDR3 has 13 residues. Germline-derived CDR1 and CDR2 are ENHRY and SYGVKD. DNA of the CDR3: TGTGCCATCAGTGTTGAGGGAAAAGAGACCCAGTACTTC. Its protein product is CAISVEGKETQYF.

This chain links TRBV27 with TRBJ1-2; no reliable D call. With 4 bases removed from V and 5 bases from J, the gap between germline ends came to 14 bases. Germline V gene sequence: CDR1 MNHEY, CDR2 SMNVEV (reference sequence). This CDR3 contains 14 residues. The CDR3 sequence: CASSSTAGWYGYTF. The CDR3 bases are TGTGCCAGCAGTTCGACGGCGGGTTGGTATGGCTACACCTTC.

The J gene is TRBJ1-1, the V gene TRBV2; possible D gene TRBD1, 5 bases. The CDR3 is made up of 14 amino acids. Germline values: CDR1 SNHLY, CDR2 FYNNEI. V was shortened by 6 bases and J by 5 bases, with 16 bases between the two germline ends. As DNA, the CDR3 is TGTGCCAGCAGGTGGTCGGGGGGAGGTACTGAAGCTTTCTTT. It is translated as CASRWSGGGTEAFF. Using reference TRBV2 and TRBJ1-1 for the parts outside the CDR3, the full variable domain is EPEVTQTPSHQVTQMGQEVILRCVPISNHLYFYWYRQILGQKVEFLVSFYNNEISEKSEIFDDQFSVERPDGSNFTLKIRSTKLEDSAMYFCASRWSGGGTEAFFGQGTRLTVV.

This chain joins TRBV2 and TRBJ2-5; no reliable D call. The CDR3 covers 10 residues. Looked up from germline, CDR1 is SNHLY and CDR2 is FYNNEI. Trimming pared 3 bases from V and 7 bases from J, leaving 3 bases between. The CDR3 nucleotides read TGTGCCAGCAGTGACGGGACCCAGTACTTC. Translated: CASSDGTQYF.

The rearrangement links TRBV6-6 to TRBJ1-2; 9 positions match TRBD1. This CDR3 comprises 15 residues. Germline lookup yields CDR1 MNHNY and CDR2 SVGAGI (reference sequence). V lost 6 bases to trimming and J lost 2 bases; unmatched junction nucleotides: 7. The CDR3 loop reads CASRFLGQGNYGYTF. The CDR3 DNA is TGTGCCAGCAGATTTCTTGGACAGGGGAACTATGGCTACACCTTC.

The gene calls are TRBV25-1 and TRBJ2-5; the match to TRBD2 covers 8 bases. Germline V gene sequence: CDR1 MGHDK, CDR2 SYGVNS. CDR3 length: 16 residues. V lost 4 bases, J lost 5 bases, and 12 bases stayed unmatched. CDR3 sequence (DNA): TGTGCCAGCAGTGCTCTAAGCGGGAGTACGGGGGAGACCCAGTACTTC. Protein: CASSALSGSTGETQYF.

The chain links TRBV7-2 to TRBJ2-5; 8 bases line up with TRBD1. CDR3 size: 14 residues. CDR1 and CDR2 (germline): SGHTA, FQGNSA. V trimming: 3 bases; J trimming: 3 bases; junction bases outside the gene matches: 3. The CDR3 DNA reads TGTGCCAGCAGCTTCCCGGACAGGGAAGAGACCCAGTACTTC. Encoded protein: CASSFPDREETQYF.

This rearrangement joins TRBV5-1 to TRBJ2-5; D may be TRBD1 (6 bases). This CDR3 comprises 14 residues. Germline V gene sequence: CDR1 SGHRS, CDR2 YFSETQ. Trimming removed 4 bases from V and 3 bases from J, with 13 bases in between. This chain's CDR3 is CASSPSRTEETQYF. CDR3 nucleotides: TGCGCCAGCAGCCCCTCCCGGACAGAAGAGACCCAGTACTTC. The entire variable domain, with the rest obtained from reference TRBV5-1 and TRBJ2-5, is as follows: KAGVTQTPRYLIKTRGQQVTLSCSPISGHRSVSWYQQTPGQGLQFLFEYFSETQRNKGNFPGRFSGRQFSNSRSEMNVSTLELGDSALYLCASSPSRTEETQYFGPGTRLLVL.

V is TRBV7-2 and J is TRBJ1-2; no definite D call. V was pared by 5 bases and J by 4 bases, with 11 bases between. The CDR3 consists of 13 residues. Germline V lookup: CDR1 SGHTA, CDR2 FQGNSA. Written as DNA, the CDR3 is TGTGCCAGCAGCCCCCGTTCTAGCTATGGCTACACCTTC. The encoded protein is CASSPRSSYGYTF.